Included here is one T cell receptor (beta chain) sequence, with context. This entry comes from a study of cytomegalovirus exposure and HLA in healthy donors. Turning to the study itself: About 85 million unique TCRs from HLA-typed donors were held in an early release of data. The study placed approximately 80% of its approximately 380 genotyped donors in the Caucasian-associated ancestry cluster.

Use of 60 Vbeta and 13 Jbeta primers characterized the PCR. Authors' processing steps: As a later analysis found, there were tens of millions of unique TCR beta chains, of which around 9.9 million were shared. Sequencing was performed with immunoSEQ multiplex PCR; in TCRdb, only in-frame clones are kept and a portion is missing. V and J calls and clone size are given by that table; D and trimming were obtained from the DNA. This repertoire shows 150,000 or so clones, about 76% found once; its top ten account for roughly 3.7%. The sequencing sample was made of PBMCs. The sequence was obtained from a male donor in good health and CMV-seronegative.

Here the CDR3 reads CASRRTVTFSTDTQYF. The CDR3 DNA is TGTGCCAGCAGGCGGACAGTGACTTTTAGCACAGATACGCAGTATTTT. The chain uses TRBV27 and TRBJ2-3; tentatively, D is TRBD1 (6 bases). Germline V lookup: CDR1 MNHEY, CDR2 SMNVEV (reference sequence). Trimming left V 6 bases short and J 0 bases short, with 16 bases between. The CDR3 contains 16 residues.